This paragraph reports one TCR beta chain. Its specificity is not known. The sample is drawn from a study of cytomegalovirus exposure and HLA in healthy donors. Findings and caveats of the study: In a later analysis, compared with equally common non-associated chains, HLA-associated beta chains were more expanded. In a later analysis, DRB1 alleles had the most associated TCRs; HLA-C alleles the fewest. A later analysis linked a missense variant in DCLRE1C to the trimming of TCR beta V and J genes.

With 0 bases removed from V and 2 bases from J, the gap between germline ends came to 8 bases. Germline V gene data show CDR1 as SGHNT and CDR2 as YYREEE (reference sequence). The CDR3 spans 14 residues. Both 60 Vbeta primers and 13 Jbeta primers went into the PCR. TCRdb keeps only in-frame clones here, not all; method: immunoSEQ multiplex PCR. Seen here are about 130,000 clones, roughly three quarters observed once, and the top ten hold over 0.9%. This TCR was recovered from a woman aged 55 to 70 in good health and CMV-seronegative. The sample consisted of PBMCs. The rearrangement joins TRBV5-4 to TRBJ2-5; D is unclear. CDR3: CASSLGYSQETQYF. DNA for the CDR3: TGTGCCAGCAGCTTGGGCTATTCGCAAGAGACCCAGTACTTC.